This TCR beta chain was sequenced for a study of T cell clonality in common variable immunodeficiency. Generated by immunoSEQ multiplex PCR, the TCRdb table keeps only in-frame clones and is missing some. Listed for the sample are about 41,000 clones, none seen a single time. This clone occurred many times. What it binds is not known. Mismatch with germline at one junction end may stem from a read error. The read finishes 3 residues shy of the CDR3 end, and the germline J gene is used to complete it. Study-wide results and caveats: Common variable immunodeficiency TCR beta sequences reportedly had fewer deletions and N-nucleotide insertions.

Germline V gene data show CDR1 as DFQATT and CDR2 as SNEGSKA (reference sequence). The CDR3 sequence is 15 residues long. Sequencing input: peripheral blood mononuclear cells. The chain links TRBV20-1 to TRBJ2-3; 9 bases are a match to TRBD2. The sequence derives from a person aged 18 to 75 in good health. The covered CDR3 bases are TGCAGTGCCAGAGTAAATAGCGGGAGAGGTGATACG. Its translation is CSARVNSGRGDT. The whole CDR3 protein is CSARVNSGRGDTQYF.